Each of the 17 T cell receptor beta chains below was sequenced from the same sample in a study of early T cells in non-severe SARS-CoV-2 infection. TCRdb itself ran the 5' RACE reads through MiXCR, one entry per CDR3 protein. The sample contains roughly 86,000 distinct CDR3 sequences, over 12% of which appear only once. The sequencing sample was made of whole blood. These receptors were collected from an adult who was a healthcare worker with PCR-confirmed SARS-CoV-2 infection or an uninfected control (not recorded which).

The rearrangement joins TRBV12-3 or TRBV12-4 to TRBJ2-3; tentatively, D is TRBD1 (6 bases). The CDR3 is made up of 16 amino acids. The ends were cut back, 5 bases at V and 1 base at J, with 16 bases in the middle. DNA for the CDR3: TGTGCCAGCAGTCCCCCCCGTTGGACAGGCACAGATACGCAGTATTTT. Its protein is CASSPPRWTGTDTQYF.

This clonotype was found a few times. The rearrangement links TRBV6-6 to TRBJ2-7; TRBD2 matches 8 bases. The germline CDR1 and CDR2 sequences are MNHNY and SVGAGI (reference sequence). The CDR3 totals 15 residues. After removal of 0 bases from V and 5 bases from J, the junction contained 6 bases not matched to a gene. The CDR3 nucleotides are TGTGCCAGCAGTTACTCTACCAGCGGGGGCAACGAGCAGTACGTC. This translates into CASSYSTSGGNEQYV.

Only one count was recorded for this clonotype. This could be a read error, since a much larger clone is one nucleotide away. CDR3 in DNA: TGCACCAGCAGCTTGACAGGGGAAGCTTCTGGAAACACCATATATTTT. Translating gives CTSSLTGEASGNTIYF. The chain joins TRBV5-1 to TRBJ1-3; 8 nucleotides match TRBD1. CDR1 is SGHRS and CDR2 is YFSETQ in the germline V gene. The CDR3 runs 16 residues.

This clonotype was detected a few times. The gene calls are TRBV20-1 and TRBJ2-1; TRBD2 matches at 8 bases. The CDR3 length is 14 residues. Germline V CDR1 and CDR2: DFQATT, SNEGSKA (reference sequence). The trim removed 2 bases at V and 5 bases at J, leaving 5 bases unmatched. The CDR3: CSARSGGDHNEQFF. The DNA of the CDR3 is TGCAGTGCTAGAAGCGGGGGAGACCACAATGAGCAGTTCTTC.

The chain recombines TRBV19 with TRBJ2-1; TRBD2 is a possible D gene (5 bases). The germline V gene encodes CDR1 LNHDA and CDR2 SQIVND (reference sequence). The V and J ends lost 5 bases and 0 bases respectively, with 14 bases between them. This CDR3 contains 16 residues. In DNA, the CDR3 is TGTGCCAGTAGTCTCGACAATGAGGGCTCCTACAATGAGCAGTTCTTC. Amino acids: CASSLDNEGSYNEQFF.

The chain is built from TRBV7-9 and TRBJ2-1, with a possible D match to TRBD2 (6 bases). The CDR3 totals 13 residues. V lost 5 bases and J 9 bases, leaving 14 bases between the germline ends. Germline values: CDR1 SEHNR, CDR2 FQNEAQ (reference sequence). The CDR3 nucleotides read TGTGCCAGCAGCCCCCGCGGAGGGTTTGAGCAGTTCTTC. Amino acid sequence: CASSPRGGFEQFF.

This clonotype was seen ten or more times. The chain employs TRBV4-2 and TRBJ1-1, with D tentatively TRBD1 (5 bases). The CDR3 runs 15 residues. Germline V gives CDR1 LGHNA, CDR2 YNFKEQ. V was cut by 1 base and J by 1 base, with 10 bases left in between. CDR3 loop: CASSQVQGGNTEAFF. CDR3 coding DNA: TGTGCCAGCAGCCAAGTTCAGGGAGGGAACACTGAAGCTTTCTTT.

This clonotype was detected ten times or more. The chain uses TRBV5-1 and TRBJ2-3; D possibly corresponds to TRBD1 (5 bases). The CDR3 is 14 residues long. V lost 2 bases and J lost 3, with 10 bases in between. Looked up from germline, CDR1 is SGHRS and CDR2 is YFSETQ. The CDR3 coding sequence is TGCGCCAGCAGCTTCTCGCAGGGAACAGATACGCAGTATTTT. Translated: CASSFSQGTDTQYF.

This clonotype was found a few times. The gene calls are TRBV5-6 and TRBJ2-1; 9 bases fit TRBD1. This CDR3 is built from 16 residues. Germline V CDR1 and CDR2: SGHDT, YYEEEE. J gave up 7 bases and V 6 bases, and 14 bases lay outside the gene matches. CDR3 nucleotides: TGTGCCAGCATACTGTACGGACAGGGGACGGGAAATGAGCAGTTCTTC. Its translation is CASILYGQGTGNEQFF.

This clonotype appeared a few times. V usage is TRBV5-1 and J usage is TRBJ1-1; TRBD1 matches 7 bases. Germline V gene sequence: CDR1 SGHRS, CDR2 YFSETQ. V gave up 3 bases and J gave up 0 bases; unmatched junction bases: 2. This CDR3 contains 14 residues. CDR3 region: CASSWDSLNTEAFF. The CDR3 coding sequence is TGCGCCAGCAGCTGGGACAGTCTGAACACTGAAGCTTTCTTT. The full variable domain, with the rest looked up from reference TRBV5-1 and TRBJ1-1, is KAGVTQTPRYLIKTRGQQVTLSCSPISGHRSVSWYQQTPGQGLQFLFEYFSETQRNKGNFPGRFSGRQFSNSRSEMNVSTLELGDSALYLCASSWDSLNTEAFFGQGTRLTVV.

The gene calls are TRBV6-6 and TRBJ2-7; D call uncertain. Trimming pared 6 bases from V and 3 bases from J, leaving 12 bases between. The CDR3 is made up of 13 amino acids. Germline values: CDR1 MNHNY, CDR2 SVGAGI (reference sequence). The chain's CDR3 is CASSPQVHYEQYV. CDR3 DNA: TGTGCCAGCAGCCCCCAAGTCCACTACGAGCAGTACGTC.

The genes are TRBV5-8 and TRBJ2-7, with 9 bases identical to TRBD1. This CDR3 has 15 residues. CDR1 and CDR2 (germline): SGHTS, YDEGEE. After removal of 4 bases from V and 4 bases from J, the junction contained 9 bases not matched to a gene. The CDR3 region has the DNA TGTGCCAGCAGCGTTCCGGGACAGGGTATGTACGAGCAGTACGTC. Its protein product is CASSVPGQGMYEQYV.

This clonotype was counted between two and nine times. CDR3 sequence reads: CASSQVQRNYGYTF. CDR3 nucleotide sequence: TGTGCCAGCAGCCAAGTCCAGAGAAACTATGGCTACACCTTC. The chain recombines TRBV14 with TRBJ1-2; D gene unclear. The CDR3 runs 14 residues. V shed 1 base and J shed 2 bases, with 8 bases lying between them. Germline loops: CDR1 SGHDN, CDR2 FVKESK.

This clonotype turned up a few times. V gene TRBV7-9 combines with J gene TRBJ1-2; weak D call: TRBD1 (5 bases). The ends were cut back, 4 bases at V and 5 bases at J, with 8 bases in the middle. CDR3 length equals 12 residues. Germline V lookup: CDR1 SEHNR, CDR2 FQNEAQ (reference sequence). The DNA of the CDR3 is TGTGCCAGCAGCTCACGACAGTATGGCTACACCTTC. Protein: CASSSRQYGYTF.

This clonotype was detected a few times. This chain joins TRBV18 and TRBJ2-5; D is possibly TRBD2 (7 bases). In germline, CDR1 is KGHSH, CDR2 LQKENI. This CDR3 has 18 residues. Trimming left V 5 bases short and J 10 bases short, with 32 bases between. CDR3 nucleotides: TGTGCCAGCTCAACCTCCAGTGCCCTGGGCGGGGGCCAGTTTGTCCAGTACTTC. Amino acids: CASSTSSALGGGQFVQYF.

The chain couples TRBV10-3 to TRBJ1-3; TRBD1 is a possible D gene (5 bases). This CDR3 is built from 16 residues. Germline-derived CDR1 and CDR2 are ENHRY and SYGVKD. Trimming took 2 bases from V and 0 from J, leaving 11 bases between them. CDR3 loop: CAISEGTVLSGNTIYF. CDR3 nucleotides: TGTGCCATCAGTGAGGGGACTGTCCTCTCTGGAAACACCATATATTTT.

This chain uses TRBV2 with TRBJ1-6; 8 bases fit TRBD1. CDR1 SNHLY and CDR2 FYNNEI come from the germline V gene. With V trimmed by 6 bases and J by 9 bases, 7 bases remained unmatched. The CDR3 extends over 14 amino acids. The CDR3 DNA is TGTGCCAGCAGGGCCGACAGGGGCACTTCACCCCTCCACTTT. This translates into CASRADRGTSPLHF.